One TCR beta chain is described in this entry. These data belong to a study of blood T cell repertoires in COVID-19. Overall study context: The United States, Italy and Spain provided the acute and convalescent COVID-19 samples. Sample material is recorded as cDNA or gDNA derived from T cells, B-cell-depleted T cells, or PBMCs.

Per the germline V gene, CDR1 is SGHRS and CDR2 is YFSETQ. The CDR3 is 14 amino acids. The V gene end was trimmed by 0 bases and the J gene end by 6 bases; junction bases not matched to a gene: 5. In the authors' workflow: For nucleated cells, counts were estimated from reference gene primer amplification. Repertoires were generated with immunoSEQ multiplex PCR, while TCRdb's copy carries only in-frame clones and drops some. V, J and clone size reflect that table, while D and trimming were determined from the DNA. The sample includes 70,000 to 95,000 clones, approximately 92% of them seen just once. Sequenced input: peripheral blood. The sequence was obtained from a woman aged 60-75 years with active COVID-19. The gene calls are TRBV5-1 and TRBJ2-7; 8 positions match TRBD1. The CDR3 reads CASSLGRQGSEQYF. CDR3 DNA sequence: TGCGCCAGCAGCTTGGGCAGACAGGGGAGCGAGCAGTACTTC.